This paragraph reports one T cell receptor beta chain. As yet, its antigen is unknown. This record comes from a study of graft-versus-host responses after intestinal transplantation. Study-wide context: Tacrolimus and steroids were given for two to four years to all recipients after anti-thymocyte globulin induction.

The CDR3 spans 16 residues. CDR1 is SGHRS and CDR2 is YFSETQ in the germline V gene. V dropped 0 bases and J dropped 4; count of bases not matched to a gene: 6. Study-level results: Maximum circulating GvH clone levels tracked with early post-transplant HvG decreases. GvH clones were identified in recipient marrow, with some first appearing in ileum or blood. Allografts of one patient group, those with graft-donor T cell macrochimerism, had high graft-versus-host to host-versus-graft clonal ratios.

TCRdb's table, derived via immunoSEQ multiplex PCR, lists solely in-frame clones and lacks some. The data hold roughly 110,000 clones, with approximately 90% observed a single time. The source is a human donor who was the organ donor for an intestinal transplant. This rearrangement joins TRBV5-1 to TRBJ1-3; TRBD1 aligns across 8 bases. The input for sequencing was unstimulated CD4+ T cells sorted from spleen or lymph node cells, taken before transplant. The CDR3 sequence: CASSLGSGGAGNTIYF. CDR3 nucleotide sequence: TGCGCCAGCAGCTTGGGTTCAGGGGGCGCGGGAAACACCATATATTTT.